What follows are 20 T cell receptor beta chains derived from one specimen sequenced in a study of identical twins. TCRdb called the 5' RACE reads again in MiXCR, with one record for every CDR3 protein. The sample includes hundreds of thousands of distinct CDR3 sequences, roughly 6.2% of them seen just once. Sequenced input: naive T cells sorted from blood. These receptors all stem from a man in his late teens or twenties in good health.

V is TRBV20-1 and J is TRBJ2-7; 9 bases map to TRBD1. The germline CDR1 and CDR2 sequences are DFQATT and SNEGSKA (reference sequence). The CDR3 has 15 amino acids. Trimming cost V 6 bases and J 7 bases; bases outside gene matches: 16. CDR3 region: CSATGAGQGIWEQYF. The CDR3 coding sequence is TGCAGTGCCACAGGGGCTGGACAGGGGATCTGGGAGCAGTACTTC.

This clonotype occurred many times. The chain uses TRBV10-3 and TRBJ1-4, with a weak D call TRBD1 (6 bases). CDR3 size: 16 residues. V dropped 3 bases and J dropped 8 bases, with 19 bases sitting between them. CDR1 is ENHRY and CDR2 is SYGVKD in the germline V gene. CDR3 DNA sequence: TGTGCCATCAGTGACTGGACAGCTACAGGCAGCGAAAAACTGTTTTTT. This codes for CAISDWTATGSEKLFF.

In regard to this clonotype: A read error may explain this, as a much larger clone is one base away. The CDR3 protein is CSARESPAGGLNEQFF. CDR3 coding DNA: TGCAGTGCTAGAGAATCCCCCGCGGGAGGTCTCAATGAGCAGTTCTTC. V gene TRBV20-1 combines with J gene TRBJ2-1, with 8 nucleotides matching TRBD2. Trimming removed 0 bases from V and 6 bases from J; junction bases left unmatched: 10. The CDR3 length is 16 residues. CDR1 is DFQATT and CDR2 is SNEGSKA in the germline V gene (reference sequence).

This clonotype has only a few counts. This chain links TRBV11-2 with TRBJ2-7; TRBD1 aligns across 11 bases. The CDR3 has 16 residues. The junction had 11 bases not matched to a gene; V was cut back by 5 bases and J by 5 bases. Per germline, CDR1 SGHAT and CDR2 FQNNGV. CDR3 sequence: CASSPARTGGKDEQYV. Written as DNA, the CDR3 is TGTGCCAGCAGCCCCGCACGGACAGGGGGCAAGGACGAGCAGTACGTC.

The sample holds a few counts of this clonotype. This rearrangement joins TRBV7-9 to TRBJ2-7; D is undetermined. This CDR3 is 12 amino acids long. V was clipped by 2 bases and J by 4 bases, with 6 bases between them. Germline CDR1 reads SEHNR; CDR2 reads FQNEAQ (reference sequence). CDR3 nucleotide sequence: TGTGCCAGCAGCTTAAGTTGGTACGAGCAGTACTTC. Protein product: CASSLSWYEQYF.

The chain links TRBV5-1 to TRBJ2-1; 8 positions match TRBD2. V dropped 9 bases and J dropped 0; count of bases not matched to a gene: 8. The CDR3 runs 15 residues. Germline V gene sequence: CDR1 SGHRS, CDR2 YFSETQ. Here the CDR3 reads CATRGLASSYNEQFF. The CDR3 nucleotides are TGCGCCACGCGTGGACTAGCCAGCTCCTACAATGAGCAGTTCTTC.

This clonotype was recorded many times. The V call is TRBV29-1, the J call TRBJ1-2; the D gene is possibly TRBD1 (6 bases). Trimming stripped 5 bases from V and 2 bases from J, with 12 bases between. Germline V gene lookup returns CDR1 SQVTM and CDR2 ANQGSEA. The CDR3 is made up of 13 amino acids. The CDR3 nucleotides read TGCAGCGTTCTTCTCCAGGGGAACTATGGCTACACCTTC. Translated: CSVLLQGNYGYTF.

Worth noting for this clonotype: A clone one base away is much larger, so this may be a read error. As the CDR3 is not closed by the conserved phenylalanine or tryptophan, this likely results from a read error. The V gene is TRBV6-1, the J gene TRBJ1-1; 7 nucleotides align to TRBD1. V lost 7 bases and J lost 4; bases outside the gene matches: 9. The V gene's germline CDR1 is MNHNS and CDR2 SASEGT. The CDR3 is 14 amino acids. CDR3 protein: CASTVTGYPTEAFC. The CDR3 coding sequence is TGTGCCAGCACTGTGACAGGGTACCCCACTGAAGCTTTCTGT.

This clonotype was seen at least ten times. The CDR3 loop is CASSYSVGSIDTGELFF. The CDR3 nucleotides read TGTGCCAGCAGTTACTCCGTCGGGAGTATCGACACCGGGGAGCTGTTTTTT. The rearrangement joins TRBV6-5 to TRBJ2-2; D is perhaps TRBD2 (6 bases). This CDR3 contains 17 residues. Trimming stripped 0 bases from V and 3 bases from J, with 14 bases between. CDR1 and CDR2 from the germline V gene are MNHEY and SVGAGI.

This clonotype showed up many times. CDR3 in amino acids: CSASPIGGTNEKLFF. The CDR3 nucleotides are TGCAGTGCTTCCCCAATAGGAGGAACTAATGAAAAACTGTTTTTT. V and J are TRBV20-1 and TRBJ1-4; D gene unclear. This CDR3 is 15 amino acids long. CDR1 and CDR2 from the germline V gene are DFQATT and SNEGSKA (reference sequence). V was shortened by 5 bases and J by 1 base, with 14 bases between the two germline ends.

The rearrangement uses TRBV5-1 and TRBJ2-1; 10 nucleotides agree with TRBD2. CDR1 and CDR2 (germline): SGHRS, YFSETQ. The CDR3 has 15 amino acids. Losses at the gene ends were 5 bases for V and 6 bases for J; bases not matched to a gene: 8. The CDR3 DNA follows: TGCGCCAGCAGAAAAGCGGGAGGGTCTGTCAATGAGCAGTTCTTC. Amino acid sequence: CASRKAGGSVNEQFF.

This clonotype has a count of ten or more. CDR3 region: CSATGQGALQETQYF. The CDR3 bases are TGCAGTGCTACCGGACAGGGCGCTCTCCAAGAGACCCAGTACTTC. V is TRBV20-1 and J is TRBJ2-5; TRBD1 aligns across 8 bases. Per the germline V gene, CDR1 is DFQATT and CDR2 is SNEGSKA (reference sequence). This CDR3 has 15 residues. V gave up 4 bases and J gave up 1 base; unmatched junction bases: 8.

This clonotype was counted a few times. The chain recombines TRBV7-9 with TRBJ2-7; D is possibly TRBD1 (5 bases). V lost 3 bases to trimming and J lost 7 bases, with 16 bases between them. Germline lookup yields CDR1 SEHNR and CDR2 FQNEAQ (reference sequence). The CDR3 length is 14 residues. Here the CDR3 DNA reads TGTGCCAGCAGCTTGGACAACGTTCGTGGTGAGCAGTACGTC. Translation: CASSLDNVRGEQYV.

This chain connects TRBV20-1 to TRBJ2-7, with 8 bases aligning to TRBD2. The V segment lost 3 bases and the J segment 1 base; nucleotides outside the gene matches: 5. The CDR3 covers 14 residues. Germline V CDR1 and CDR2: DFQATT, SNEGSKA (reference sequence). As DNA, the CDR3 is TGCAGTGCTAGCTTATTAGCGGGATCCTACGAGCAGTACTTC. Amino acid sequence: CSASLLAGSYEQYF.

The rearrangement uses TRBV18 and TRBJ2-2; perhaps TRBD2 as D (6 bases). Deletions cut 6 bases from V and 5 bases from J, with 16 bases between. Germline V CDR1 and CDR2: KGHSH, LQKENI. The CDR3 extends over 15 amino acids. CDR3 DNA: TGTGCCAGCTCCGCCTCCACTGGAGGGACCGGGGAGCTGTTTTTT. This sequence encodes CASSASTGGTGELFF. Full variable domain (rest looked up from reference TRBV18 and TRBJ2-2): NAGVMQNPRHLVRRRGQEARLRCSPMKGHSHVYWYRQLPEEGLKFMVYLQKENIIDESGMPKERFSAEFPKEGPSILRIQQVVRGDSAAYFCASSASTGGTGELFFGEGSRLTVL.

The chain employs TRBV11-2 and TRBJ2-5; D unresolved. The germline V gene encodes CDR1 SGHAT and CDR2 FQNNGV. The CDR3 consists of 12 residues. V was clipped by 6 bases and J by 5 bases, with 10 bases between them. The CDR3 sequence: CASSKAAETQYF. DNA of the CDR3: TGTGCCAGCAGTAAGGCTGCGGAGACCCAGTACTTC.

For the CDR3, the DNA is TGTGCCAGCAGCCGTGCCCTCAACTATGGCTACACCTTC. This gives the protein CASSRALNYGYTF. The chain recombines TRBV11-2 with TRBJ1-2; D remains ambiguous. V dropped 5 bases and J dropped 2 bases, with 9 bases sitting between them. This CDR3 has 13 amino acids. Germline V lookup: CDR1 SGHAT, CDR2 FQNNGV.

This clonotype was counted ten times or more. This chain connects TRBV27 to TRBJ2-1; perhaps TRBD2 as D (5 bases). The germline CDR1 and CDR2 sequences are MNHEY and SMNVEV (reference sequence). The CDR3 runs to 14 residues. V lost 0 bases and J lost 6, with 9 bases in between. This CDR3 is CASSLSRVGNEQFF. DNA for the CDR3: TGTGCCAGCAGTTTATCGAGGGTTGGCAATGAGCAGTTCTTC.

This clonotype was detected a few times. The chain is built from TRBV7-9 and TRBJ2-1; D is perhaps TRBD1 (5 bases). Germline V lookup: CDR1 SEHNR, CDR2 FQNEAQ (reference sequence). This CDR3 region has 16 residues. Trimming removed 1 base from V and 6 bases from J, with 16 bases in between. This CDR3 reads CASSLVARVYFNEQFF. CDR3 bases: TGTGCCAGCAGCTTAGTTGCCAGGGTCTACTTCAATGAGCAGTTCTTC.

Ten or more counts support this clonotype. The chain is built from TRBV9 and TRBJ2-1, with TRBD2 matching 10 bases. J gave up 9 bases and V 2 bases, and 5 bases lay outside the gene matches. This CDR3 region has 14 residues. The germline gives CDR1 SGDLS, CDR2 YYNGEE. The CDR3 DNA reads TGTGCCAGCAGCGTTTCACGACTAGCGGGTGAGCAGTTCTTC. Its protein product is CASSVSRLAGEQFF.